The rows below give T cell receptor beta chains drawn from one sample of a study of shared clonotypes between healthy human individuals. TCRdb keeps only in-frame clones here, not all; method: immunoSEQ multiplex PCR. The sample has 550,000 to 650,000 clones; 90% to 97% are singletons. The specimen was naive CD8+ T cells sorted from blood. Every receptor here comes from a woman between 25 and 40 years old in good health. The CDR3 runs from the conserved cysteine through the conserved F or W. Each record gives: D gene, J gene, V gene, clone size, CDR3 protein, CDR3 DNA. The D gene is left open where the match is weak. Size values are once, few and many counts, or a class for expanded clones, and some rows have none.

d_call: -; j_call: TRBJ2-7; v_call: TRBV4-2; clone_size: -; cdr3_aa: CASSHTGHEQYF; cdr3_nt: TGTGCCAGCAGCCACACCGGGCACGAGCAGTACTTC
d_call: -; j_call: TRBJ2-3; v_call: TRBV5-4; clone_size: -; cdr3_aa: CASSLEGGPARWADTQYF; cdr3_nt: TGTGCCAGCAGCTTGGAGGGGGGGCCAGCGCGATGGGCAGATACGCAGTATTTT
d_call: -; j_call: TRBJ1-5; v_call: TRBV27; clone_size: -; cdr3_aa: CASSPDSDQPQHF; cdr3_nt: TGTGCCAGCTCCCCAGACAGTGATCAGCCCCAGCATTTT
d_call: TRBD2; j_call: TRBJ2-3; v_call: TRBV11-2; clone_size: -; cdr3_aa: CASSAYPASGASTDTQYF; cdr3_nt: TGTGCCAGCAGCGCCTACCCGGCTAGCGGGGCGAGCACAGATACGCAGTATTTT
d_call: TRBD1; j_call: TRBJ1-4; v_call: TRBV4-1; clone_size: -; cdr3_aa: CASSPRDRARFEKLFF; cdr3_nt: TGCGCCAGCAGCCCACGGGACAGGGCTAGGTTCGAAAAACTGTTTTTT
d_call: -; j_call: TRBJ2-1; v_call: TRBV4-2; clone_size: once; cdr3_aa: CASSQESGPSGYNEQFF; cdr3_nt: TGTGCCAGCAGCCAAGAATCCGGGCCCAGCGGCTACAATGAGCAGTTCTTC
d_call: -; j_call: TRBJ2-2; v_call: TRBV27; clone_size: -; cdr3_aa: CASSSPGSNTGELFF; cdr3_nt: TGTGCCAGCAGTTCCCCGGGGTCGAACACCGGGGAGCTGTTTTTT
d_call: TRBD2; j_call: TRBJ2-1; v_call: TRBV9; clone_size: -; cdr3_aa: CASSPGTSIRDEQFF; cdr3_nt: TGTGCCAGCAGCCCCGGGACTAGCATCCGCGATGAGCAGTTCTTC
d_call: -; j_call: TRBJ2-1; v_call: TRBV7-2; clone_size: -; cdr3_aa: CASSLAGRLSSYNEQFF; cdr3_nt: TGTGCCAGCAGCTTAGCTGGTCGCCTAAGCTCCTACAATGAGCAGTTCTTC
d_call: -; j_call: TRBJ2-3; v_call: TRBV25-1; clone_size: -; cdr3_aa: CASSDWRTTDTQYF; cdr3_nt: TGTGCCAGCAGTGACTGGAGGACCACAGATACGCAGTATTTT
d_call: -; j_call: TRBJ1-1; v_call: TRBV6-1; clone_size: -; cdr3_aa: CASSGQGNTEAFF; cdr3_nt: TGTGCCAGCAGTGGCCAGGGTAACACTGAAGCTTTCTTT
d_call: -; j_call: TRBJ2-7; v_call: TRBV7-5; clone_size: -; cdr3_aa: CASSSRLTYEQYF; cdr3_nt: TGTGCCAGCAGCTCCAGGTTGACCTACGAGCAGTACTTC
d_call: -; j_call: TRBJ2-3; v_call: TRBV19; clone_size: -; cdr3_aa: CASSIPPDTQYF; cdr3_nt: TGTGCCAGTAGTATCCCCCCAGATACGCAGTATTTT
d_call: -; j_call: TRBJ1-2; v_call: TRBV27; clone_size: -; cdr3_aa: CASSFGGGGDGYTF; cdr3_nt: TGTGCCAGCAGTTTCGGCGGCGGGGGCGATGGCTACACCTTC
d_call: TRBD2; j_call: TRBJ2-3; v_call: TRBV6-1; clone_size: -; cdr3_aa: CASTGLASSDTQYF; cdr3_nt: TGTGCCAGCACGGGACTAGCGTCATCAGATACGCAGTATTTT
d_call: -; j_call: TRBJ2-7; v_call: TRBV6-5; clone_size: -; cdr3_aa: CASSYSNSLYEQYF; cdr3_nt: TGTGCCAGCAGTTACTCGAACAGCCTATACGAGCAGTACTTC
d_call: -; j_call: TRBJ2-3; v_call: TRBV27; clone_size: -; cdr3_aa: CASSLFRADTQYF; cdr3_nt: TGTGCCAGCAGTTTATTCAGGGCAGATACGCAGTATTTT
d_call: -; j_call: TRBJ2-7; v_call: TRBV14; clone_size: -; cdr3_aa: CASSQVQGTEQYF; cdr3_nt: TGTGCCAGCAGCCAAGTGCAGGGGACCGAGCAGTACTTC